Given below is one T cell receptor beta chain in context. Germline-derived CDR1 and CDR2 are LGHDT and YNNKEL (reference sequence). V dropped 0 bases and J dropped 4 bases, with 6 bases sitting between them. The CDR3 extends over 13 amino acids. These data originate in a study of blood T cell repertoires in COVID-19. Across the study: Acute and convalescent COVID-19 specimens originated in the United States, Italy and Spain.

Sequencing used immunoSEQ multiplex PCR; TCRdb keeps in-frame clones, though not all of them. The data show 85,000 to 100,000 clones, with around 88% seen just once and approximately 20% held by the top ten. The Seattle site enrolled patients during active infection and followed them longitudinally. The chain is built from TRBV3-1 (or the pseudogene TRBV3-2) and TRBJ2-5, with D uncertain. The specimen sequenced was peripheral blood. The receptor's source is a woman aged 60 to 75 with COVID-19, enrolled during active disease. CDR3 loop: CASSQDFGETQYF. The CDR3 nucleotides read TGTGCCAGCAGCCAAGATTTCGGAGAGACCCAGTACTTC.